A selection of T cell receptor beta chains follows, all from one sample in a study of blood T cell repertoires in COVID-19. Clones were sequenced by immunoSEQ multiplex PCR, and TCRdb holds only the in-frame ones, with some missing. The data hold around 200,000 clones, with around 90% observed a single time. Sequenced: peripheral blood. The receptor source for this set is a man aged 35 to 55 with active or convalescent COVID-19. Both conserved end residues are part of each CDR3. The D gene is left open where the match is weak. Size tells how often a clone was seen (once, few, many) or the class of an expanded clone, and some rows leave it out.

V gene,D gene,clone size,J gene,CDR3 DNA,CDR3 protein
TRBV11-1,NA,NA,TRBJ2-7,TGTGCCAGCAGCACGAGTCGATCCTACGAGCAGTACTTC,CASSTSRSYEQYF
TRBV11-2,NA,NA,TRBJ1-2,TGTGCCAGCAGCATGAGTCGAGGGTCCGGCTATGGCTACACCTTC,CASSMSRGSGYGYTF
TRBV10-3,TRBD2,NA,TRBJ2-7,TGTGCCATCAGTGCTACTAGCGGGGACTTCTTCGAGCAGTACTTC,CAISATSGDFFEQYF
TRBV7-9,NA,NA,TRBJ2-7,TGTGCCAGCAGCTACGGGTCCGTCCAATTCGACGAGCAGTACTTC,CASSYGSVQFDEQYF
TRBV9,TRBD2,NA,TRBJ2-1,TGTGCCAGCAGCCTCATAGCGGGGTCCTACAATGAGCAGTTCTTC,CASSLIAGSYNEQFF
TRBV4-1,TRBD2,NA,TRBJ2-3,TGCGCCAGCAGCCGGCGGGGCGTCGATGGGACTAGCGGGTTTTCTAGCACAGATACGCAGTATTTT,CASSRRGVDGTSGFSSTDTQYF
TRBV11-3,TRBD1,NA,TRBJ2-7,TGTGCCAGCAGCTTAGAGGGGACAGGGCCCTACGAGCAGTACTTC,CASSLEGTGPYEQYF
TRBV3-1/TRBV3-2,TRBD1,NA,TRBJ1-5,TGTGCCAGCAGCCAAGAACAGGGGCTCGGTCAGCCCCAGCATTTT,CASSQEQGLGQPQHF
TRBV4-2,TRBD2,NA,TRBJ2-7,TGTGCCAGCAGCGTACTAGCGGGGGGGCGCTACGAGCAGTACTTC,CASSVLAGGRYEQYF
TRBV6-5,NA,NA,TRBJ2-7,TGTGCCACCACAAGGGGTACCTACGAGCAGTACTTC,CATTRGTYEQYF
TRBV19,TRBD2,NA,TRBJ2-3,TGTGCCAGTAGTATGGGAGCGGGGGGGCCCCGTGCTGAGACGCAGTATTTT,CASSMGAGGPRAETQYF
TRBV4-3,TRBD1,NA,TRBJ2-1,TGCGCCAGCAGCCAAGAGCCGACAGGGAATGAGCAGTTCTTC,CASSQEPTGNEQFF
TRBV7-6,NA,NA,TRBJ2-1,TGTGCCAGCAGTAACCAGAATGAGCAGTTCTTC,CASSNQNEQFF
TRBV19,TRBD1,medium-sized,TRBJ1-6,TGTGCCAGTAGTGTGGGACAGGAAAATTCACCCCTCCACTTT,CASSVGQENSPLHF
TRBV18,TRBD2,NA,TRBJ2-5,TGTGCCAGCTCACGCGGGGGCCAAGAGACCCAGTACTTC,CASSRGGQETQYF
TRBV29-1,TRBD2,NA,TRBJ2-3,TGCAGCTACCCACCCGCGGGGGGCACAGATACGCAGTATTTT,CSYPPAGGTDTQYF
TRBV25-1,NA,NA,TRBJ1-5,TGTGCCAGCAGTTTCAGGGATGGCAATCAGCCCCAGCATTTT,CASSFRDGNQPQHF
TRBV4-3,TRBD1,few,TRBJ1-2,TGCGCCAGCAGCCAAGGGACAGGGGCCTCAAACTATGGCTACACCTTC,CASSQGTGASNYGYTF
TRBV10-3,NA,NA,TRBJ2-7,TGTGCCATCAGTGAGCGCGGCTCCTACGAGCAGTACTTC,CAISERGSYEQYF
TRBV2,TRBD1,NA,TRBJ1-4,TGTGCCAGCAGTCGGACAGGGGAAGGGGAAAAACTGTTTTTT,CASSRTGEGEKLFF
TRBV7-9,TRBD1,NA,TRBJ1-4,TGTGCCAGCAGCTTGTCGACAGGGACTAATGAAAAACTGTTTTTT,CASSLSTGTNEKLFF
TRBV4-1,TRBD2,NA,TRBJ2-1,TGCGCCAGCAGCCAGGCCTTCGGGGGGAGCTCCTACAATGAGCAGTTCTTC,CASSQAFGGSSYNEQFF
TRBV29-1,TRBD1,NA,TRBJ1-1,TGCAGCGTTGTAGGGGGCGAATTTTACACTGAAGCTTTCTTT,CSVVGGEFYTEAFF
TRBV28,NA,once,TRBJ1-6,TGTGCCAGCAGTGGGGCAGCTAATTCACCCCTCCACTTT,CASSGAANSPLHF
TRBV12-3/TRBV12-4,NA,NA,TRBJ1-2,TGTGCCAGCGGGAGCGGGGTCGGCTACACCTTC,CASGSGVGYTF
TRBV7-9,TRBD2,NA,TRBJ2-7,TGTGCCAGCAGCTTACTGAGAGAGGCGGGGGGCGAGCAGTACTTC,CASSLLREAGGEQYF
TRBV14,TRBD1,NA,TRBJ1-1,TGTGCCAGCAGCCAAGGACAGGGGACTGAAGCTTTCTTT,CASSQGQGTEAFF
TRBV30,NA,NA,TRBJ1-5,TGTGCCTGGAGTGTACGGGGGGACTATCAGCCCCAGCATTTT,CAWSVRGDYQPQHF
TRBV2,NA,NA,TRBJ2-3,TGTGCCAGCAACCTAGAGGGCACAGATACGCAGTATTTT,CASNLEGTDTQYF
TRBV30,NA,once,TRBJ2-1,TGTGCCTGGAGTCCTCCCGCTGCGAGAAATGAGCAGTTCTTC,CAWSPPAARNEQFF
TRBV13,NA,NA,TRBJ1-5,TGTGCCAGCAGCTTAGGTGGGGGGATATCTCAGCCCCAGCATTTT,CASSLGGGISQPQHF
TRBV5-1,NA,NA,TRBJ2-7,TGCGCCAGCAGCGGGGACACCTACGAGCAGTACTTC,CASSGDTYEQYF
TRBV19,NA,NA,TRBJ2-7,TGTGCCAGTAGTTTGGCAGGGGGGTCCTACGAGCAGTACTTC,CASSLAGGSYEQYF
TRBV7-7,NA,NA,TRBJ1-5,TGTGCTAGCAGCTTAGCCGGACAGAATAGCAATCAGCCCCAGCATTTT,CASSLAGQNSNQPQHF
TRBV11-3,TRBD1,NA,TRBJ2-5,TGTGCCAGCAGCCCCGGGACAGGGGGCGCGGAGACCCAGTACTTC,CASSPGTGGAETQYF
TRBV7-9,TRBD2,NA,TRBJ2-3,TGTGCCAGCAGCCTCGCGGGGGGGAGCACAGATACGCAGTATTTT,CASSLAGGSTDTQYF
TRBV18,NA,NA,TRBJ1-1,TGTGCCAGCTCACCAGGACAGAGCATTAACACTGAAGCTTTCTTT,CASSPGQSINTEAFF
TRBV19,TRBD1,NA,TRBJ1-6,TGTGCCAGTAGTCCGGGAGGGGGCAATCATTCACCCCTCCACTTT,CASSPGGGNHSPLHF
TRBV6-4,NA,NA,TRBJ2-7,TGTGCCAGCAGACCCTCGGCAGGTAGCTACGAGCAGTACTTC,CASRPSAGSYEQYF
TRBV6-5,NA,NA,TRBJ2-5,TGTGCCAGCACCATGGTCGGGCAGGGCGGGACCCAGTACTTC,CASTMVGQGGTQYF
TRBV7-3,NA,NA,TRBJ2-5,TGTGCCAGCAGCGCCGGCGGGGCTGTACAAGAGACCCAGTACTTC,CASSAGGAVQETQYF
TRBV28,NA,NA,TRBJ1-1,TGTGCCAGCACTTTGAACACTGAAGCTTTCTTT,CASTLNTEAFF
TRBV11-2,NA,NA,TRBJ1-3,TGTGTCAGCAGCTTAGAAAGGGACAACTCTGGAAACACCATATATTTT,CVSSLERDNSGNTIYF
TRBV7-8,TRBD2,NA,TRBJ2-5,TGTGCCAGCAGCTTGGGGGTAGCGGGAAGTACCCAAGAGACCCAGTACTTC,CASSLGVAGSTQETQYF
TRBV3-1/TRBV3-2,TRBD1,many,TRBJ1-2,TGTGCCAGCAGCCAGGACCTCAGGGGGCGGGGTGGCTACACCTTC,CASSQDLRGRGGYTF
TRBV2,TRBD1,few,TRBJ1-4,TGTGCCAGCAGTGAATATCTGGGGACAGGGGAAAAACTGTTTTTT,CASSEYLGTGEKLFF
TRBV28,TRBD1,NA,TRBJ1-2,TGTGCCAGCTCCCTCGGTTTCCCTAACAGGGGGCGCTTCGCTAACTATGGCTACACCTTC,CASSLGFPNRGRFANYGYTF
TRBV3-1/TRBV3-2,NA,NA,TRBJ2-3,TGTGCCAGCAGCCAAGAGGTAGCGGCAGATACGCAGTATTTT,CASSQEVAADTQYF
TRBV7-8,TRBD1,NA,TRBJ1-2,TGTGCCAGCAGCCCAGGACAGGTTAACTATGGCTACACCTTC,CASSPGQVNYGYTF
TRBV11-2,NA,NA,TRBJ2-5,TGTGCCAGCAGCTTAGATCGGGAGACCCAGTACTTC,CASSLDRETQYF
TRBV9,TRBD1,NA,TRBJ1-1,TGTGCCAGCAGCGTAGCTTCCGGGACAGCCACTGAAGCTTTCTTT,CASSVASGTATEAFF
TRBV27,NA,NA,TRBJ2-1,TGTGCCAGCAGTTTATTCGGTAGCTCCTACAATGAGCAGTTCTTC,CASSLFGSSYNEQFF
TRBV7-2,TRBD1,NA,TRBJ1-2,TGTGCCAGCAGCCCAATGAGCCGGGGACAGGGGGCGCCGGGCTACACCTTC,CASSPMSRGQGAPGYTF
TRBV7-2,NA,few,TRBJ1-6,TGTGCCAGCAGCCAAACCTATGGCGGGTTAGTCCTCCACTTT,CASSQTYGGLVLHF
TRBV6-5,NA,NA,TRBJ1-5,TGTGCCAGCAGTTACTCATGGACAGGCAATCAGCCCCAGCATTTT,CASSYSWTGNQPQHF